Listed here is a single TCR beta chain. The record originates from a study of OX40 agonist ivuxolimab in advanced cancers. Some clones are missing from TCRdb's copy, which holds only in-frame ones; the method was immunoSEQ multiplex PCR. The sample consists of approximately 90,000 clones, about 91% of them appearing once. Here the sequenced sample was CD4+ or CD8+ T cells sorted from blood, taken in a trial of the OX40 agonist ivuxolimab. This TCR derives from an adult with an advanced solid tumor such as melanoma, head and neck, liver or kidney cancer.

CDR3 sequence reads: CASSTGGNEQFF. In nucleotides, the CDR3 is TGTGCCAGCTCAACAGGGGGCAATGAGCAGTTCTTC. This sequence joins TRBV18 and TRBJ2-1; 8 nucleotides agree with TRBD1. The CDR3 covers 12 residues. The junction had 0 bases not matched to a gene; V was cut back by 5 bases and J by 6 bases. Germline V gene lookup returns CDR1 KGHSH and CDR2 LQKENI.